This T cell receptor beta chain appears in the sequencing data of a study of blood T cell repertoires in COVID-19. Study information: Some COVID-19 samples were acute and others convalescent; all came from the United States, Italy and Spain. In each case, the material was cDNA or gDNA derived from T cells, B-cell-depleted T cells, or PBMCs.

The germline V gene has CDR1 SGHNT and CDR2 YENEEA. The CDR3 length is 14 residues. V was shortened by 4 bases and J by 2 bases, with 12 bases between the two germline ends. In the authors' methods: Nucleated cell number was recorded as an estimate derived from reference gene primer amplification. Repertoires were generated with immunoSEQ multiplex PCR, while TCRdb's copy carries only in-frame clones and drops some. D and trimming were read from the DNA, whereas the V and J calls and clone size are those reported in that table. The sample lists 85,000 to 95,000 clones, about nine tenths occurring once.

This sequence originates from a woman aged 45-65 years in a cohort sampled during active COVID-19. Specimen: peripheral blood. The chain recombines TRBV11-3 with TRBJ2-7; possible D gene TRBD2, 6 bases. The CDR3 sequence is CASSSGLLPYEQYF. CDR3 coding DNA: TGTGCCAGCAGCTCCGGACTACTTCCCTACGAGCAGTACTTC. The entire variable domain, with the rest obtained from reference TRBV11-3 and TRBJ2-7, is as follows: EAGVVQSPRYKIIEKKQPVAFWCNPISGHNTLYWYLQNLGQGPELLIRYENEEAVDDSQLPKDRFSAERLKGVDSTLKIQPAELGDSAVYLCASSSGLLPYEQYFGPGTRLTVT.